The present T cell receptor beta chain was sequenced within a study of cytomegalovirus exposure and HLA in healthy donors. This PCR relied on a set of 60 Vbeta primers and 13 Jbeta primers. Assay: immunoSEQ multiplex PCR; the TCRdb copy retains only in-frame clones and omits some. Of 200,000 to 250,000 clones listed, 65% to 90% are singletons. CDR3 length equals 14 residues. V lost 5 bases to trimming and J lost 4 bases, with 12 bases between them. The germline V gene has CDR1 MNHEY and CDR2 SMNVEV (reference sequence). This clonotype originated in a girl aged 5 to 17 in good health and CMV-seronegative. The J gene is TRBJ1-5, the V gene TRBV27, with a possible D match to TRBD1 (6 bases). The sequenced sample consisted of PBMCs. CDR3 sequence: CASSPRGINQPQHF. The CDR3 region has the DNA TGTGCCAGCAGTCCGAGGGGGATTAATCAGCCCCAGCATTTT.